Below are 28 T cell receptor beta chains sequenced from a single sample in a study of blood T cell repertoires in COVID-19. This table comes from immunoSEQ multiplex PCR, and its TCRdb copy is limited to in-frame clones, with some not included. The table has 260,000 or so clones, approximately 80% seen once. Sequenced material: peripheral blood. All receptors come from a woman in her 70s with acute or convalescent COVID-19.

The chain combines TRBV4-2 with TRBJ1-1, with unresolved D. V was shortened by 3 bases and J by 5 bases, with 13 bases between the two germline ends. This CDR3 has 14 residues. Germline V gene data show CDR1 as LGHNA and CDR2 as YNFKEQ. The CDR3 loop reads CASSQVTVGTEAFF. DNA for the CDR3: TGTGCCAGCAGCCAGGTAACAGTTGGGACTGAAGCTTTCTTT.

The chain is built from TRBV28 and TRBJ2-3; 10 nucleotides agree with TRBD1. In germline, CDR1 is MDHEN, CDR2 SYDVKM. With V trimmed by 8 bases and J by 3 bases, 11 bases remained unmatched. The CDR3 covers 16 residues. The CDR3 DNA reads as TGTGCCAGCCCCTCTCCCGGGACAGGGGTAACAGATACGCAGTATTTT. This sequence encodes CASPSPGTGVTDTQYF.

This clone was recorded only once. This chain links TRBV19 with TRBJ2-1, with a weak D call TRBD2 (6 bases). Trimming removed 4 bases from V and 2 bases from J, with 12 bases in between. The germline V gene has CDR1 LNHDA and CDR2 SQIVND (reference sequence). This CDR3 spans 15 amino acids. In DNA form, the CDR3 reads TGTGCCAGTAGTAAGGAGGGTTCAACCTACAATGAGCAGTTCTTC. Amino acid sequence: CASSKEGSTYNEQFF.

This clone turned up a few times. J is TRBJ1-1 and V is TRBV7-8; D uncertain. V was shortened by 1 base and J by 5 bases, with 14 bases between the two germline ends. The CDR3 runs 15 residues. Germline CDR1 SGHVS, CDR2 FQNEAQ. Here the CDR3 DNA reads TGTGCCAGCAGCTTAGGTTTAACCAGCGGGACTGAAGCTTTCTTT. Its protein is CASSLGLTSGTEAFF.

This chain joins TRBV6-5 and TRBJ1-1; D is perhaps TRBD1 (6 bases). Germline CDR1 is MNHEY and CDR2 is SVGAGI. With 7 bases removed from V and 4 bases from J, the gap between germline ends came to 16 bases. There are 14 residues in the CDR3. The CDR3 here is CASIEDRAITEAFF. CDR3 nucleotide sequence: TGTGCCAGCATAGAGGACAGAGCCATCACTGAAGCTTTCTTT.

The V call is TRBV24-1, the J call TRBJ2-3, with TRBD2 matching over 16 bases. The length of the CDR3 is 18 residues. The germline V gene has CDR1 KGHDR and CDR2 SFDVKD. Trimming took 2 bases from V and 7 from J; bases not matched to a gene: 8. This chain's CDR3 is CATSDSGTSGGAMNTQYF. The CDR3 DNA is TGTGCCACCAGTGATTCTGGGACTAGCGGGGGGGCCATGAATACGCAGTATTTT.

V is TRBV27 and J is TRBJ2-7; TRBD2 aligns across 8 bases. Germline CDR1 MNHEY, CDR2 SMNVEV (reference sequence). This CDR3 is 16 amino acids long. With 8 bases clipped from V and 2 bases from J, the junction kept 14 bases outside the gene matches. For the CDR3, the DNA is TGTGCCAGCCAACCTTTATCGGCGGGGGGTACCTACGAGCAGTACTTC. Amino acid sequence: CASQPLSAGGTYEQYF.

The genes are TRBV4-2 and TRBJ1-5, with 9 bases lining up with TRBD1. CDR3 length: 15 residues. The V and J ends lost 3 bases and 3 bases, in that order; junction bases with no gene match: 3. CDR1 is LGHNA, CDR2 YNFKEQ, per germline. CDR3 sequence (DNA): TGTGCCAGCAGCCACGGGGACAGGGTCAATCAGCCCCAGCATTTT. Translation: CASSHGDRVNQPQHF.

The rearrangement joins TRBV5-1 to TRBJ2-1, with 7 bases lining up with TRBD2. The ends lost 1 base at V and 12 bases at J; junction bases unmatched: 4. This CDR3 is built from 12 residues. CDR1 is SGHRS, CDR2 YFSETQ, per germline. The CDR3 DNA reads TGCGCCAGCAGCTTGATAGGGGAGGGGCAGTTCTTC. As protein: CASSLIGEGQFF. Supplemented by reference TRBV5-1 and TRBJ2-1, the full variable domain reads KAGVTQTPRYLIKTRGQQVTLSCSPISGHRSVSWYQQTPGQGLQFLFEYFSETQRNKGNFPGRFSGRQFSNSRSEMNVSTLELGDSALYLCASSLIGEGQFFGPGTRLTVL.

For the CDR3, the DNA is TGTGCCAGCGCCACTCTCTATGGCTACACCTTC. It is translated as CASATLYGYTF. The V gene is TRBV6-5, the J gene TRBJ1-2; D remains ambiguous. This CDR3 region has 11 residues. With 8 bases removed from V and 4 bases from J, the gap between germline ends came to 8 bases. CDR1 is MNHEY and CDR2 is SVGAGI in the germline V gene.

As concerns this clone: One end of the junction fails to match germline, which may point to a read error. This chain uses TRBV11-2 with TRBJ1-2; D uncertain. This CDR3 is 13 amino acids long. From germline, CDR1 is SGHAT and CDR2 FQNNGV. The CDR3: CASSLNSYSNPSF. The DNA for the CDR3 is TGTGCCAGCAGCTTAAATTCATACTCAAATCCCTCCTTC.

In this sample, this clone turned up a few times. Other DNA sequences in the same sample also yield this CDR3. This chain links TRBV5-1 with TRBJ1-2; the D is unclear. Per the germline V gene, CDR1 is SGHRS and CDR2 is YFSETQ. This CDR3 is built from 13 residues. The V end lost 0 bases, the J end lost 3 bases, and 6 bases lay between the germline ends. CDR3 loop: CASSLGGDYGYTF. The CDR3 DNA sequence: TGCGCCAGCAGCTTGGGCGGGGACTATGGCTACACCTTC.

V gene TRBV24-1 combines with J gene TRBJ2-1; the D gene is possibly TRBD2 (5 bases). The germline CDR1 and CDR2 sequences are KGHDR and SFDVKD. CDR3 length: 17 residues. V was shortened by 4 bases and J by 6 bases, with 21 bases between the two germline ends. The DNA of the CDR3 is TGTGCCACCAGTGACTCCGCACTAGGTCAAACACTCAATGAGCAGTTCTTC. Its translation is CATSDSALGQTLNEQFF.

The V gene is TRBV5-4, the J gene TRBJ2-3, with 13 bases matching TRBD2. The CDR3 has 16 residues. Germline CDR1 is SGHNT and CDR2 is YYREEE (reference sequence). V dropped 3 bases and J dropped 0; count of bases not matched to a gene: 1. CDR3 in DNA: TGTGCCAGCAGCTGGGGACTAGCGGGGAGCACAGATACGCAGTATTTT. Its translation: CASSWGLAGSTDTQYF.

This clone was picked up a small number of times. This sequence joins TRBV3-1 (or the pseudogene TRBV3-2) and TRBJ1-1; D is ambiguous. CDR3 length: 14 amino acids. Germline CDR1 LGHDT, CDR2 YNNKEL (reference sequence). Trimming removed 0 bases at V and 11 bases at J, with 16 bases between. The CDR3 region is CASSQDWTTKVAFF. CDR3 bases: TGTGCCAGCAGCCAAGACTGGACTACTAAGGTGGCTTTCTTT.

The chain links TRBV28 to TRBJ1-1; D is ambiguous. The CDR3 is 13 amino acids. V was pared by 7 bases and J by 9 bases, with 18 bases between. CDR1 is MDHEN, CDR2 SYDVKM, per germline. The CDR3 here is CASTTQATPQAFF. CDR3 DNA sequence: TGTGCCAGCACCACTCAGGCGACACCCCAAGCTTTCTTT.

This chain uses TRBV7-2 with TRBJ2-3; 9 bases agree with TRBD1. Germline assignment: CDR1 SGHTA and CDR2 FQGNSA. V shed 5 bases, J shed 0 bases, and the junction held 6 bases outside the gene matches. The CDR3 is 16 residues long. CDR3 residues: CASSKGTGQSTDTQYF. DNA of the CDR3: TGTGCCAGCAGCAAAGGGACAGGGCAAAGCACAGATACGCAGTATTTT. Looking up the rest from reference TRBV7-2 and TRBJ2-3 gives the full variable domain: GAGVSQSPSNKVTEKGKDVELRCDPISGHTALYWYRQSLGQGLEFLIYFQGNSAPDKSGLPSDRFSAERTGGSVSTLTIQRTQQEDSAVYLCASSKGTGQSTDTQYFGPGTRLTVL.

This sequence joins TRBV11-2 and TRBJ1-6; 8 bases match TRBD1. Germline V CDR1 and CDR2: SGHAT, FQNNGV. Unmatched junction bases numbered 4, after V lost 8 bases and J lost 10 bases. The CDR3 contains 12 residues. CDR3 nucleotide sequence: TGTGCCAGCGGACAGGGAGACTCACCCCTCCACTTT. As protein: CASGQGDSPLHF.

CDR3 loop: CASSRPTGGDFVSNQPQHF. The CDR3 nucleotides read TGTGCCAGCAGTCGACCGACCGGGGGTGATTTTGTAAGCAATCAGCCCCAGCATTTT. V gene TRBV6-6 combines with J gene TRBJ1-5; D possibly corresponds to TRBD1 (5 bases). Germline lookup yields CDR1 MNHNY and CDR2 SVGAGI (reference sequence). The germline V and J ends were trimmed by 5 bases and 1 base, with 24 bases remaining between them. The CDR3 runs 19 residues.

This clone was seen only a few times. The genes are TRBV19 and TRBJ1-1; D perhaps matches TRBD1 (6 bases). V lost 6 bases to trimming and J lost 11 bases, with 22 bases between them. The CDR3 has 14 amino acids. CDR1 LNHDA and CDR2 SQIVND come from the germline V gene (reference sequence). CDR3 coding DNA: TGTGCCAGTAGACTCGACATAGGACAGCCCCGTGCTTTCTTT. Its translation is CASRLDIGQPRAFF.

The genes are TRBV6-1 and TRBJ1-5; TRBD1 agrees at 9 bases. The CDR3 length is 16 residues. The V segment lost 3 bases and the J segment 3 bases; nucleotides outside the gene matches: 6. The germline V gene has CDR1 MNHNS and CDR2 SASEGT. This CDR3 is CASSEGQGFDNQPQHF. The CDR3 nucleotides are TGTGCCAGCAGTGAGGGACAGGGCTTCGACAATCAGCCCCAGCATTTT.

CDR3 bases: TGCGCCAGCAGTTTTACGACAGGGAGCACTGAAGCTTTCTTT. It encodes CASSFTTGSTEAFF. This chain connects TRBV4-3 to TRBJ1-1; TRBD1 agrees at 7 bases. This CDR3 spans 14 amino acids. V lost 6 bases, J lost 4 bases, and 8 bases stayed unmatched. CDR1 is LGHNA and CDR2 is YSLEER in the germline V gene.

The CDR3 nucleotides are TGTGCCAGTAGTATACAGGCAGGGATCACTGAAGCTTTCTTT. It codes for CASSIQAGITEAFF. The rearrangement joins TRBV19 to TRBJ1-1; possible D gene TRBD1, 5 bases. The CDR3 length is 14 residues. Deletions cut 2 bases from V and 4 bases from J, with 11 bases between. CDR1 is LNHDA, CDR2 SQIVND, per germline (reference sequence).

This chain uses TRBV19 with TRBJ2-7; 9 positions match TRBD1. The V gene's germline CDR1 is LNHDA and CDR2 SQIVND (reference sequence). With 8 bases clipped from V and 5 bases from J, the junction kept 4 bases outside the gene matches. This CDR3 is built from 12 residues. CDR3: CASGQGFHEQYF. The CDR3 coding sequence is TGTGCCAGTGGACAGGGGTTCCACGAGCAGTACTTC.

V is TRBV5-1 and J is TRBJ2-7; the D gene is possibly TRBD1 (7 bases). From germline, CDR1 is SGHRS and CDR2 YFSETQ. The CDR3 runs 15 residues. V dropped 3 bases and J dropped 2 bases, with 15 bases sitting between them. The CDR3 DNA follows: TGCGCCAGCAGCTGGGGGGACAGATCAGCCTACGAGCAGTACTTC. It encodes CASSWGDRSAYEQYF.

The chain recombines TRBV7-9 with TRBJ1-6; D unclear. CDR3 length: 15 amino acids. Germline CDR1 is SEHNR and CDR2 is FQNEAQ (reference sequence). The V end was cut by 1 base, the J end by 7 bases, with 11 bases between. The DNA for the CDR3 is TGTGCCAGCAGCTTAGGGAGAGCGGAGAATTCACCCCTCCACTTT. It codes for CASSLGRAENSPLHF.

This chain joins TRBV4-3 and TRBJ1-1; 9 bases are a match to TRBD1. The V and J ends lost 6 bases and 4 bases, in that order; junction bases with no gene match: 6. The CDR3 totals 14 residues. In germline, CDR1 is LGHNA, CDR2 YSLEER. The CDR3 bases are TGCGCCAGCAGGGGGGGGACAGGGAGCACTGAAGCTTTCTTT. Residues: CASRGGTGSTEAFF.

This clone was counted a single time. The V and J genes are TRBV9 and TRBJ1-3; 7 bases are shared with TRBD1. The CDR3 extends over 12 amino acids. Germline assignment: CDR1 SGDLS and CDR2 YYNGEE. V lost 6 bases and J lost 7; bases outside the gene matches: 4. The CDR3 here is CASTPTGNTIYF. The CDR3 DNA reads TGTGCCAGCACCCCGACAGGGAACACCATATATTTT.